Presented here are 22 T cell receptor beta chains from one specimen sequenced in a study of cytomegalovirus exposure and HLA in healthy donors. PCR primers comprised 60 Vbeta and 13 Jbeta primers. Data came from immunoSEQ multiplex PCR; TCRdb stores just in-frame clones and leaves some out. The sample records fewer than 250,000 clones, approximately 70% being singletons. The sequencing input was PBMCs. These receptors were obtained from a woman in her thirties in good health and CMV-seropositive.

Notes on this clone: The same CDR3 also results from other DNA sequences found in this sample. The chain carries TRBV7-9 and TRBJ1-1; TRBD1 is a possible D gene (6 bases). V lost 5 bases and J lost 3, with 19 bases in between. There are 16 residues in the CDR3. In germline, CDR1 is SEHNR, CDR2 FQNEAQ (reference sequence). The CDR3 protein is CASSADRSQKDTEAFF. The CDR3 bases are TGTGCCAGCAGCGCAGACAGGTCCCAAAAGGACACTGAAGCTTTCTTT.

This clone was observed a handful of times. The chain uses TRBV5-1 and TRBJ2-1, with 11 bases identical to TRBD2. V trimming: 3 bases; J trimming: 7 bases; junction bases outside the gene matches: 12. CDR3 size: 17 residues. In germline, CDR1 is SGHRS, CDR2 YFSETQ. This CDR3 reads CASSSGTLAGVENEQFF. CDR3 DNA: TGCGCCAGCAGCTCAGGGACACTAGCGGGAGTCGAGAATGAGCAGTTCTTC.

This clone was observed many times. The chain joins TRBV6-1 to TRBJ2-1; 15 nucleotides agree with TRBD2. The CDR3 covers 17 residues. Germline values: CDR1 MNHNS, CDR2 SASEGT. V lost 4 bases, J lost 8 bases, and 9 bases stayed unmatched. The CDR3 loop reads CASSGQPGLAGGYEQFF. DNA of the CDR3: TGTGCCAGCAGTGGCCAACCGGGACTAGCGGGGGGTTATGAGCAGTTCTTC.

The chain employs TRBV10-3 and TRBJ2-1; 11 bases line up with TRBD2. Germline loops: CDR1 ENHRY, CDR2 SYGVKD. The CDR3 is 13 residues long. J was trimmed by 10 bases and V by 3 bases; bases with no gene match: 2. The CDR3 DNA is TGTGCCATCAGTGAAACTAGCGGGGGCGAGCAGTTCTTC. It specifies CAISETSGGEQFF.

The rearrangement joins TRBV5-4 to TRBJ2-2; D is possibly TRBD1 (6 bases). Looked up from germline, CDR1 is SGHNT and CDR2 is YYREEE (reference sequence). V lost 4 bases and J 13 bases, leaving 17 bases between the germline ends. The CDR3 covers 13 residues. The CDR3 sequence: CASSQMGAMGLFF. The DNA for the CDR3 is TGTGCCAGCAGCCAAATGGGGGCAATGGGGCTGTTTTTT.

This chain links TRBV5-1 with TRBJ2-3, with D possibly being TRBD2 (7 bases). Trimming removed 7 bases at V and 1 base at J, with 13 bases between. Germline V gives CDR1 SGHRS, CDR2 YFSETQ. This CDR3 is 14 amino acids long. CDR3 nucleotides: TGCGCCAGCGTTAGGGGGGGTGGCACAGATACGCAGTATTTT. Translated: CASVRGGGTDTQYF.

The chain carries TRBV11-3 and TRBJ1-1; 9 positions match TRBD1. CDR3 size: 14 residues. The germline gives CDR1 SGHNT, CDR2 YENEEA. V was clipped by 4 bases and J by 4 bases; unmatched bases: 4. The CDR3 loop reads CASSSTGGSTEAFF. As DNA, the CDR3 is TGTGCCAGCAGCTCGACAGGGGGGTCCACTGAAGCTTTCTTT. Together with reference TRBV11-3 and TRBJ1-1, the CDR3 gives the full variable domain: EAGVVQSPRYKIIEKKQPVAFWCNPISGHNTLYWYLQNLGQGPELLIRYENEEAVDDSQLPKDRFSAERLKGVDSTLKIQPAELGDSAVYLCASSSTGGSTEAFFGQGTRLTVV.

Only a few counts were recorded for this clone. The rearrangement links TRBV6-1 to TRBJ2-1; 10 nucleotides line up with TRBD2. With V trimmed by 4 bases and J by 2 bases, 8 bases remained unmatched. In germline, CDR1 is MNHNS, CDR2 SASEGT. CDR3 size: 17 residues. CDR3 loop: CASSGPSGRRTYNEQFF. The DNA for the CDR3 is TGTGCCAGCAGTGGTCCTAGCGGGAGAAGAACCTACAATGAGCAGTTCTTC.

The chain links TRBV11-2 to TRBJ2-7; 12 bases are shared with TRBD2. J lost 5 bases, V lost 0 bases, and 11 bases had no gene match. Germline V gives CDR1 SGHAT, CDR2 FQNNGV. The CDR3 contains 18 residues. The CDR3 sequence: CASSLDRASGRVRDEQYF. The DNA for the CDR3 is TGTGCCAGCAGCTTAGATAGGGCTAGCGGGAGGGTTAGGGACGAGCAGTACTTC.

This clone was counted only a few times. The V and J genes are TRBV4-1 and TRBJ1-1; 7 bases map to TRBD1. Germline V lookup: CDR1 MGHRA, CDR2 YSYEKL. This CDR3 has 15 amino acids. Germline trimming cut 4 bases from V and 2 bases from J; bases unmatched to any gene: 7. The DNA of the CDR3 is TGCGCCAGCAGCCGAATGACAGGGAAAAACACTGAAGCTTTCTTT. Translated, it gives CASSRMTGKNTEAFF.

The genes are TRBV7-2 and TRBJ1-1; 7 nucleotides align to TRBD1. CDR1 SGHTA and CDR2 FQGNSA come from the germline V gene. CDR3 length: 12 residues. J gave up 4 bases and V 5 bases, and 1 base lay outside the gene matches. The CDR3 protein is CASSHRGTEAFF. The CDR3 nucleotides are TGTGCCAGCAGCCACAGGGGCACTGAAGCTTTCTTT. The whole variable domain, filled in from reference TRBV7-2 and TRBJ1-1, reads GAGVSQSPSNKVTEKGKDVELRCDPISGHTALYWYRQSLGQGLEFLIYFQGNSAPDKSGLPSDRFSAERTGGSVSTLTIQRTQQEDSAVYLCASSHRGTEAFFGQGTRLTVV.

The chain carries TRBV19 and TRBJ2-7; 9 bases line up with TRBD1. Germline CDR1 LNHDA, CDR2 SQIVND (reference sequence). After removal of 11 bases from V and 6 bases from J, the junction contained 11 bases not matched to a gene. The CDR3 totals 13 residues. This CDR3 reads CASLRTGEREQYF. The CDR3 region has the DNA TGTGCCTCCTTAAGGACAGGGGAGCGCGAGCAGTACTTC.

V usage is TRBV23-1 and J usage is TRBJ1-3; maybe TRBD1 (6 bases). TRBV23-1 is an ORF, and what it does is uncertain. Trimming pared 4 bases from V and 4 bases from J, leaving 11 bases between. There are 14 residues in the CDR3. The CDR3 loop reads CASSRPGDGNTIYF. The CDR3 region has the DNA TGCGCCAGCAGTCGGCCAGGGGACGGAAACACCATATATTTT.

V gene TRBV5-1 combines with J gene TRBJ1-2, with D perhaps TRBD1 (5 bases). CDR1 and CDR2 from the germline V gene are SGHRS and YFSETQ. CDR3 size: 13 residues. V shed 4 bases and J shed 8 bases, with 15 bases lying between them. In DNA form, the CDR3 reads TGCGCCAGCAGCCCTGGAGGGGAGTGCGGCTACACCTTC. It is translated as CASSPGGECGYTF.

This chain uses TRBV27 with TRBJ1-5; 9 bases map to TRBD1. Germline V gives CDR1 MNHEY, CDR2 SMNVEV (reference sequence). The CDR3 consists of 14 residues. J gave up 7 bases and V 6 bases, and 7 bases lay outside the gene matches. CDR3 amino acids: CASSSWTGDQPQHF. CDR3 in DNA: TGTGCCAGCAGCTCGTGGACAGGGGACCAGCCCCAGCATTTT.

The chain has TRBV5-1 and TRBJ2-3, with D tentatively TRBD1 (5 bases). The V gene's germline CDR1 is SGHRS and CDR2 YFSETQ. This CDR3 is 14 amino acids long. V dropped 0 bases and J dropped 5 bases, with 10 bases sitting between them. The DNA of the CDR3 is TGCGCCAGCAGCTTGGGCAGGGCAATAGATACGCAGTATTTT. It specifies CASSLGRAIDTQYF.

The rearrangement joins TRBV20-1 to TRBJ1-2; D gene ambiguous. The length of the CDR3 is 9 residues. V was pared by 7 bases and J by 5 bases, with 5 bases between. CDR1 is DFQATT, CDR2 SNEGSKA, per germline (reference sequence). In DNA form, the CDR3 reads TGCAGTGTTAATTATGGCTACACCTTC. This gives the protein CSVNYGYTF.

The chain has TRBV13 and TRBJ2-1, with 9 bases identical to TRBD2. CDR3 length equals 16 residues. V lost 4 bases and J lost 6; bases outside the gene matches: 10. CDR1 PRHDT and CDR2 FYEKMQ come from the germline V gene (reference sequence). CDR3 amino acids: CASSSGTSNPPNEQFF. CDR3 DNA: TGTGCCAGCAGCTCGGGGACTAGCAACCCCCCCAATGAGCAGTTCTTC.

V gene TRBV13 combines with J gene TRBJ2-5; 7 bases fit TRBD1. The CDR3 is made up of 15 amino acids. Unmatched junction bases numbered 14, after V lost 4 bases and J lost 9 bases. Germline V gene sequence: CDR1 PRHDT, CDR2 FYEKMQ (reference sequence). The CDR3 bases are TGTGCCAGCAGCTCCCGGGACAGACCTCGAAGGGCCCAGTACTTC. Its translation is CASSSRDRPRRAQYF.

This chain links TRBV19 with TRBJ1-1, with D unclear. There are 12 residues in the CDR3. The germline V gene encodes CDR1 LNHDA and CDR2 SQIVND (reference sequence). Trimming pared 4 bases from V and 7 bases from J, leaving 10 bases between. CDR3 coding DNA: TGTGCCAGTAGTAGGGCCATAGGTGAAGCTTTCTTT. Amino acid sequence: CASSRAIGEAFF.

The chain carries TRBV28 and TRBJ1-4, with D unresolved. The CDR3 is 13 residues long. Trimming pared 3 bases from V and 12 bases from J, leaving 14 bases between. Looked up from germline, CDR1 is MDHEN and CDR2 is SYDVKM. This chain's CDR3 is CASSLTTNLQLFF. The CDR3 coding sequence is TGTGCCAGCAGTTTGACAACGAACTTACAACTGTTTTTT.

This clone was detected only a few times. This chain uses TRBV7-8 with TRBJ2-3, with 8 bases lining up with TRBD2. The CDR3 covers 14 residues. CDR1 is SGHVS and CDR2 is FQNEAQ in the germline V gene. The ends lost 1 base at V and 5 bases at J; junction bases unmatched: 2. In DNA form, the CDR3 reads TGTGCCAGCAGCTTAGGGCTAGCGGGAGATACGCAGTATTTT. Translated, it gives CASSLGLAGDTQYF.